Each of the 20 T cell receptor beta chains below was sequenced from the same sample in a study of cytomegalovirus exposure and HLA in healthy donors listed by TCRdb under 2017. Receptors were amplified or captured by the immunoSEQ multiplex PCR assay. The multiplex PCR relied on a mix of 60 forward primers for TCR Vbeta segments and 13 reverse primers for TCR Jbeta segments. The immuneACCESS repertoire file appears here via TCRdb, limited to in-frame rearrangements. These files lack a portion of the clones; in checked studies, under half of the deficit traces to unresolved V genes, and the cause of the others is not known. The sample includes 180,000 or so clones, with 70% to 80% observed a single time. Of the sample, 1.5% to 2% is held by the ten largest clones. Specimen: PBMCs. These TCRs come from a man aged 18 to 29 in good health and CMV-seronegative.

This chain links TRBV5-4 with TRBJ1-5, with a possible D match to TRBD1 (6 bases). With 4 bases removed from V and 4 bases from J, the gap between germline ends came to 9 bases. This CDR3 is 13 amino acids long. The V gene's germline CDR1 is SGHNT and CDR2 YYREEE (reference sequence). The CDR3 sequence: CASSRDKNQPQHF. In DNA form, the CDR3 reads TGTGCCAGCAGCCGGGACAAAAATCAGCCCCAGCATTTT.

The chain uses TRBV28 and TRBJ2-4; D is possibly TRBD1 (6 bases). V was trimmed by 3 bases and J by 6 bases, leaving 15 bases between them. Germline V CDR1 and CDR2: MDHEN, SYDVKM. The CDR3 sequence is 15 residues long. The DNA for the CDR3 is TGTGCCAGCAGTTTTGGACAGCTCCCCGGAAACATTCAGTACTTC. Protein sequence: CASSFGQLPGNIQYF. The complete variable domain, with remaining parts taken from reference TRBV28 and TRBJ2-4, reads DVKVTQSSRYLVKRTGEKVFLECVQDMDHENMFWYRQDPGLGLRLIYFSYDVKMKEKGDIPEGYSVSREKKERFSLILESASTNQTSMYLCASSFGQLPGNIQYFGAGTRLSVL.

This clone was seen only a few times. The chain uses TRBV5-1 and TRBJ1-2; D ambiguous. The CDR3 loop spans 14 amino acids. Germline V lookup: CDR1 SGHRS, CDR2 YFSETQ. Trimming shortened V by 0 bases and J by 0 bases, and 6 bases separated the two germline ends. CDR3 coding DNA: TGCGCCAGCAGCTTGGCTTTTGCTAACTATGGCTACACCTTC. Its translation is CASSLAFANYGYTF.

The chain has TRBV6-6 and TRBJ2-7, with 9 positions matching TRBD2. V was pared by 5 bases and J by 2 bases, with 10 bases of the junction left unmatched. The CDR3 contains 16 residues. CDR1 is MNHNY, CDR2 SVGAGI, per germline (reference sequence). CDR3 sequence (DNA): TGTGCCAGCAGTCTACGGGTAGCGGGGGATACCTACGAGCAGTACTTC. Translated: CASSLRVAGDTYEQYF.

The chain has TRBV4-2 and TRBJ1-2, with D possibly TRBD1 on 6 matching bases. V lost 2 bases to trimming and J lost 8 bases, with 15 bases between them. CDR1 is LGHNA and CDR2 is YNFKEQ in the germline V gene. The CDR3 has 14 amino acids. CDR3 DNA sequence: TGTGCCAGCAGCCAAACAAGGGGGGAGGGAGGCTACACCTTC. It encodes CASSQTRGEGGYTF.

The chain has TRBV30 and TRBJ1-1; 10 bases map to TRBD1. J gave up 1 base and V 2 bases, and 1 base lay outside the gene matches. Germline V lookup: CDR1 GTSNPN, CDR2 SVGIG (reference sequence). This CDR3 has 14 amino acids. CDR3 sequence (DNA): TGTGCCTGGAGTCGGGACAGGGGGAACACTGAAGCTTTCTTT. Its protein is CAWSRDRGNTEAFF.

The chain is built from TRBV5-1 and TRBJ2-7; TRBD1 matches at 7 bases. The CDR3 length is 14 residues. With 2 bases clipped from V and 1 base from J, the junction kept 3 bases outside the gene matches. In germline, CDR1 is SGHRS, CDR2 YFSETQ. The CDR3 DNA follows: TGCGCCAGCAGCTTAGAACAGGGGTCCTACGAGCAGTACTTC. Translating gives CASSLEQGSYEQYF.

The V gene is TRBV6-1, the J gene TRBJ2-3; 7 nucleotides match TRBD1. Germline V gives CDR1 MNHNS, CDR2 SASEGT. The CDR3 has 14 residues. The junction had 2 bases not matched to a gene; V was cut back by 0 bases and J by 5 bases. DNA for the CDR3: TGTGCCAGCAGTGAAGCCTCAGGGGGAGATACGCAGTATTTT. Its protein is CASSEASGGDTQYF.

The chain joins TRBV27 to TRBJ1-1; D is possibly TRBD1 (6 bases). The CDR3 length is 16 residues. V was pared by 4 bases and J by 0 bases, with 15 bases between. Per germline, CDR1 MNHEY and CDR2 SMNVEV (reference sequence). The CDR3 sequence: CASSSRPTGLNTEAFF. The CDR3 DNA sequence: TGTGCCAGCAGTTCCCGACCGACAGGACTGAACACTGAAGCTTTCTTT.

The rearrangement links TRBV6-1 to TRBJ2-5; a weak D match, TRBD2 (5 bases). This CDR3 comprises 12 residues. The V and J ends lost 5 bases and 4 bases respectively, with 8 bases between them. Germline CDR1 and CDR2: MNHNS and SASEGT. The DNA of the CDR3 is TGTGCCAGCAGTTTGCGGGTAGAGACCCAGTACTTC. As protein: CASSLRVETQYF.

The rearrangement uses TRBV19 and TRBJ1-2, with 11 bases aligning to TRBD1. The CDR3 contains 14 residues. With 9 bases clipped from V and 5 bases from J, the junction kept 8 bases outside the gene matches. The germline CDR1 and CDR2 sequences are LNHDA and SQIVND (reference sequence). The CDR3 sequence: CASRRDRGVYGYTF. Here the CDR3 DNA reads TGTGCCAGCCGCCGGGACAGGGGGGTATATGGCTACACCTTC.

The CDR3 region has the DNA TGTGCCATCCCCGGGACAGGGGGCTACGAGCAGTACTTC. Protein: CAIPGTGGYEQYF. The V call is TRBV28, the J call TRBJ2-7; TRBD1 aligns across 11 bases. Per the germline V gene, CDR1 is MDHEN and CDR2 is SYDVKM. CDR3 length: 13 amino acids. With 10 bases clipped from V and 3 bases from J, the junction kept 5 bases outside the gene matches.

This clone was detected once. The chain couples TRBV6-1 to TRBJ2-7; 12 nucleotides align to TRBD1. There are 16 residues in the CDR3. Unmatched junction bases numbered 9, after V lost 3 bases and J lost 6 bases. Germline loops: CDR1 MNHNS, CDR2 SASEGT. CDR3 amino acids: CASSERDRGRTVEQYF. Here the CDR3 DNA reads TGTGCCAGCAGTGAGCGGGACAGGGGGCGGACGGTCGAGCAGTACTTC.

The chain uses TRBV5-1 and TRBJ2-7, with D maybe TRBD1 (5 bases). This CDR3 is 13 amino acids long. Trimming pared 0 bases from V and 7 bases from J, leaving 11 bases between. From germline, CDR1 is SGHRS and CDR2 YFSETQ. The CDR3 sequence: CASSLVQGREQYF. The CDR3 DNA reads as TGCGCCAGCAGCTTGGTGCAGGGAAGGGAGCAGTACTTC.

V usage is TRBV30 and J usage is TRBJ1-5, with D possibly being TRBD1 (5 bases). The CDR3 sequence is 16 residues long. Looked up from germline, CDR1 is GTSNPN and CDR2 is SVGIG (reference sequence). Trimming cost V 4 bases and J 0 bases, with 16 bases left between them. The CDR3 loop is CAWTAGRIVSNQPQHF. Written as DNA, the CDR3 is TGTGCCTGGACCGCAGGGAGGATTGTTAGCAATCAGCCCCAGCATTTT.

Here the CDR3 reads CASSLGDYGYTF. CDR3 in DNA: TGTGCCAGCAGCTTAGGAGACTATGGCTACACCTTC. The J gene is TRBJ1-2, the V gene TRBV7-9; unclear D gene. Germline V gives CDR1 SEHNR, CDR2 FQNEAQ (reference sequence). The CDR3 extends over 12 amino acids. Deletions cut 1 base from V and 3 bases from J, with 3 bases between.

This clone was seen a single time. The V gene is TRBV5-4, the J gene TRBJ2-1, with TRBD2 matching 9 bases. Germline CDR1 and CDR2: SGHNT and YYREEE (reference sequence). V shed 3 bases and J 3 bases; nucleotides not matched to a gene: 4. CDR3 size: 15 residues. CDR3 sequence: CASSSTSGYYNEQFF. CDR3 DNA sequence: TGTGCCAGCAGCTCCACTAGCGGGTACTACAATGAGCAGTTCTTC. The entire variable domain, with the rest obtained from reference TRBV5-4 and TRBJ2-1, is as follows: ETGVTQSPTHLIKTRGQQVTLRCSSQSGHNTVSWYQQALGQGPQFIFQYYREEENGRGNFPPRFSGLQFPNYSSELNVNALELDDSALYLCASSSTSGYYNEQFFGPGTRLTVL.

This clone was observed a handful of times. V usage is TRBV6-1 and J usage is TRBJ2-5; unclear D gene. The CDR3 loop spans 15 amino acids. The V end lost 4 bases, the J end lost 2 bases, and 14 bases lay between the germline ends. Germline V gives CDR1 MNHNS, CDR2 SASEGT. CDR3 sequence reads: CASSGSGSIQETQYF. The CDR3 nucleotides are TGTGCCAGCAGTGGGTCCGGGTCGATTCAAGAGACCCAGTACTTC.

J is TRBJ2-7 and V is TRBV10-3, with 9 bases identical to TRBD2. Germline-derived CDR1 and CDR2 are ENHRY and SYGVKD. There are 14 residues in the CDR3. The ends lost 5 bases at V and 2 bases at J; junction bases unmatched: 4. The CDR3 DNA reads as TGTGCCATCAGTCCGACTAGCGGCCCCTACGAGCAGTACTTC. Encoded protein: CAISPTSGPYEQYF.

The chain recombines TRBV13 with TRBJ1-3, with D possibly TRBD1 on 5 matching bases. The germline CDR1 and CDR2 sequences are PRHDT and FYEKMQ (reference sequence). CDR3 length: 15 amino acids. The V gene lost 5 bases and the J gene lost 0 bases, with 11 bases spanning the gap. The CDR3 DNA reads TGTGCCAGCAGCCCTGGGGCCCGCTCTGGAAACACCATATATTTT. Translation: CASSPGARSGNTIYF.